These 27 T cell receptor beta chains originate from one sample sequenced in a study of long-term antiretroviral therapy in people with HIV. It was version v3.0 of the immunoSEQ assay that was run at survey level. The table came from immunoSEQ multiplex PCR; TCRdb's copy has only in-frame clones and leaves some out. The table records 22,000 or so clones, 84% of them present only once. The sample consisted of unsorted PBMCs, taken about 6.1 years after starting antiretroviral therapy. The source is a man aged 25 to 40 with HIV.

This chain joins TRBV15 and TRBJ2-7, with D perhaps TRBD2 (6 bases). The CDR3 covers 16 residues. CDR1 is LNHNV, CDR2 YYDKDF, per germline (reference sequence). V was clipped by 4 bases and J by 2 bases, with 18 bases between them. The CDR3 sequence is CATSTFSGTLTYEQYF. The DNA for the CDR3 is TGTGCCACCAGCACCTTTTCCGGGACTTTAACCTACGAGCAGTACTTC.

The chain joins TRBV21-1 to TRBJ2-1; the table calls TRBD2, which could not be checked here. TRBV21-1 is a pseudogene. The CDR3 runs 12 residues. The CDR3 protein is CASSKTGSEQFF. CDR3 bases: TGTGCCAGCAGCAAAACTGGGAGTGAGCAGTTCTTC.

V and J are TRBV5-1 and TRBJ2-7, with D perhaps matching TRBD2 (6 bases). Germline lookup yields CDR1 SGHRS and CDR2 YFSETQ. The CDR3 has 13 residues. Trimming removed 2 bases from V and 3 bases from J, with 9 bases in between. CDR3 protein: CASSFLGGYEQYF. The DNA of the CDR3 is TGCGCCAGCAGCTTTCTCGGGGGCTACGAGCAGTACTTC.

The chain links TRBV2 to TRBJ2-1, with D unclear. V gave up 7 bases and J gave up 3 bases, with 16 bases separating them. Germline V gene lookup returns CDR1 SNHLY and CDR2 FYNNEI. This CDR3 region has 15 residues. CDR3 amino acids: CASIGWTARYNEQFF. DNA for the CDR3: TGTGCCAGCATTGGATGGACGGCTCGCTACAATGAGCAGTTCTTC.

The chain recombines TRBV28 with TRBJ2-7, with 12 nucleotides matching TRBD2. V lost 6 bases, J lost 4 bases, and 4 bases stayed unmatched. CDR1 MDHEN and CDR2 SYDVKM come from the germline V gene. This CDR3 region has 14 residues. DNA for the CDR3: TGTGCCAGCAGGCGGACTAGCGGGACATACGAGCAGTACTTC. Translated: CASRRTSGTYEQYF.

The chain carries TRBV4-2 and TRBJ1-1; 8 nucleotides align to TRBD1. V was pared by 1 base and J by 11 bases, with 15 bases of the junction left unmatched. CDR1 and CDR2 from the germline V gene are LGHNA and YNFKEQ. CDR3 size: 16 residues. The CDR3 sequence: CASSQGTQTRQGRAFF. The CDR3 DNA reads TGTGCCAGCAGCCAAGGAACCCAGACCCGACAGGGGAGGGCTTTCTTT.

The chain uses TRBV10-3 and TRBJ2-7, with D possibly being TRBD1 (5 bases). Germline loops: CDR1 ENHRY, CDR2 SYGVKD. The CDR3 spans 14 residues. V lost 0 bases and J 3 bases, leaving 9 bases between the germline ends. The CDR3 is CAISESKGVYEQYF. The CDR3 nucleotides are TGTGCCATCAGTGAGTCGAAAGGGGTCTACGAGCAGTACTTC.

The V and J genes are TRBV5-1 and TRBJ1-4, with D unclear. In germline, CDR1 is SGHRS, CDR2 YFSETQ. Deletions cut 0 bases from V and 5 bases from J, with 11 bases between. This CDR3 is 15 amino acids long. Written as DNA, the CDR3 is TGCGCCAGCAGCTTGGAAGGGAGGGAGAATGAAAAACTGTTTTTT. It yields the protein CASSLEGRENEKLFF.

The chain is built from TRBV10-3 and TRBJ1-3, with D possibly TRBD1 on 5 matching bases. There are 16 residues in the CDR3. Trimming removed 0 bases at V and 0 bases at J, with 9 bases between. CDR1 and CDR2 (germline): ENHRY, SYGVKD. The CDR3 region is CAISESLQDSGNTIYF. In DNA form, the CDR3 reads TGTGCCATCAGTGAGTCCCTACAGGACTCTGGAAACACCATATATTTT.

The V and J genes are TRBV4-3 and TRBJ2-7, with D possibly matching TRBD2 (6 bases). From germline, CDR1 is LGHNA and CDR2 YSLEER. The V and J ends lost 2 bases and 4 bases respectively, with 15 bases between them. The CDR3 sequence is 15 residues long. CDR3 loop: CASSQQVSGVYEQYF. DNA for the CDR3: TGCGCCAGCAGCCAACAGGTGTCGGGGGTATACGAGCAGTACTTC.

This chain links TRBV28 with TRBJ1-4; D remains unclear. Germline CDR1 MDHEN, CDR2 SYDVKM. Trimming shortened V by 3 bases and J by 10 bases, and 6 bases separated the two germline ends. This CDR3 has 11 amino acids. CDR3 residues: CASSFGVKLFF. CDR3 DNA: TGTGCCAGCAGTTTTGGGGTAAAACTGTTTTTT.

This clone has a handful of counts. V usage is TRBV6-1 and J usage is TRBJ2-6; 8 bases map to TRBD1. The length of the CDR3 is 17 residues. CDR1 MNHNS and CDR2 SASEGT come from the germline V gene. Trimming took 1 base from V and 1 from J; bases not matched to a gene: 3. CDR3 in DNA: TGTGCCAGCAGTGAAGGGACAGGGTCTTCTGGGGCCAACGTCCTGACTTTC. Its translation is CASSEGTGSSGANVLTF.

The table lists this clone with a few counts. The CDR3: CASSLGQGVQETQYF. CDR3 bases: TGTGCCAGCAGCTTAGGACAGGGCGTCCAAGAGACCCAGTACTTC. The chain carries TRBV5-4 and TRBJ2-5, with 8 bases lining up with TRBD1. CDR3 size: 15 residues. V was clipped by 2 bases and J by 1 base; unmatched bases: 4. The germline V gene encodes CDR1 SGHNT and CDR2 YYREEE (reference sequence).

The chain couples TRBV5-4 to TRBJ2-5; TRBD1 matches at 8 bases. Germline V gene data show CDR1 as SGHNT and CDR2 as YYREEE (reference sequence). This CDR3 is 14 amino acids long. After removal of 4 bases from V and 7 bases from J, the junction contained 9 bases not matched to a gene. CDR3 protein: CASSEGQELGTQYF. CDR3 bases: TGTGCCAGCAGCGAGGGACAGGAATTAGGGACCCAGTACTTC.

V is TRBV7-9 and J is TRBJ1-2; 7 bases map to TRBD1. The CDR3 is 13 amino acids. Per the germline V gene, CDR1 is SEHNR and CDR2 is FQNEAQ (reference sequence). V shed 4 bases, J shed 2 bases, and the junction held 1 base outside the gene matches. DNA of the CDR3: TGTGCCAGCAGCTCGACAGGGAACTATGGCTACACCTTC. Protein product: CASSSTGNYGYTF. The whole variable domain, filled in from reference TRBV7-9 and TRBJ1-2, reads DTGVSQNPRHKITKRGQNVTFRCDPISEHNRLYWYRQTLGQGPEFLTYFQNEAQLEKSRLLSDRFSAERPKGSFSTLEIQRTEQGDSAMYLCASSSTGNYGYTFGSGTRLTVV.

The V and J genes are TRBV4-3 and TRBJ2-1; tentatively, D is TRBD1 (5 bases). CDR3 length equals 15 residues. Trimming shortened V by 0 bases and J by 8 bases, and 14 bases separated the two germline ends. In germline, CDR1 is LGHNA, CDR2 YSLEER. In DNA form, the CDR3 reads TGCGCCAGCAGCCAAGATCTGAAGGGGCAGGATGAGCAGTTCTTC. Its translation: CASSQDLKGQDEQFF.

V usage is TRBV5-8 and J usage is TRBJ1-4; 7 bases are shared with TRBD1. This CDR3 is built from 15 residues. Germline V gene data show CDR1 as SGHTS and CDR2 as YDEGEE. The ends lost 0 bases at V and 7 bases at J; junction bases unmatched: 6. Written as DNA, the CDR3 is TGTGCCAGCAGCTTGGCCGGGACAGCGACTGAAAAACTGTTTTTT. Protein product: CASSLAGTATEKLFF.

This chain joins TRBV5-1 and TRBJ2-2; D might be TRBD1 (5 bases). V lost 0 bases and J 6 bases, leaving 6 bases between the germline ends. The CDR3 is made up of 13 amino acids. The V gene's germline CDR1 is SGHRS and CDR2 YFSETQ. CDR3 bases: TGCGCCAGCAGCTTGGCAGGGCCCGGGGAGCTGTTTTTT. Translated, it gives CASSLAGPGELFF.

This chain uses TRBV10-3 with TRBJ2-1; D remains ambiguous. V lost 10 bases to trimming and J lost 3 bases, with 16 bases between them. This CDR3 comprises 14 residues. In germline, CDR1 is ENHRY, CDR2 SYGVKD. The CDR3 bases are TGTGCCACTGTATACTCTGACGTCTACAATGAGCAGTTCTTC. It translates to CATVYSDVYNEQFF.

The V call is TRBV10-3, the J call TRBJ2-5; tentatively, D is TRBD2 (5 bases). The length of the CDR3 is 14 residues. Trimming stripped 6 bases from V and 2 bases from J, with 13 bases between. From germline, CDR1 is ENHRY and CDR2 SYGVKD. The CDR3 bases are TGTGCCATCAGCCTCCCGGGGTATCAAGAGACCCAGTACTTC. Translation gives CAISLPGYQETQYF.

V is TRBV28 and J is TRBJ2-7; D uncertain. V was cut by 3 bases and J by 1 base, with 10 bases left in between. Germline CDR1 MDHEN, CDR2 SYDVKM. The CDR3 runs 14 residues. The CDR3 region has the DNA TGTGCCAGCAGTTTTTATGGCAAGTCCTACGAGCAGTACTTC. This translates into CASSFYGKSYEQYF.

In DNA form, the CDR3 reads TGCGCCAGCAGCACGTATCCCGGGACAGATAAGGAGCAGTACTTC. Amino acid sequence: CASSTYPGTDKEQYF. The chain employs TRBV5-1 and TRBJ2-7; TRBD1 matches 7 bases. The J segment lost 7 bases and the V segment lost 4 bases, leaving 14 bases of the junction unmatched. Germline loops: CDR1 SGHRS, CDR2 YFSETQ. This CDR3 is built from 15 residues.

This clone has more than one count but fewer than ten. The gene calls are TRBV5-1 and TRBJ1-1; D uncertain. The CDR3 is 13 amino acids. Germline V CDR1 and CDR2: SGHRS, YFSETQ. Trimming removed 0 bases from V and 1 base from J, with 4 bases in between. The CDR3 protein is CASSLDKNTEAFF. CDR3 coding DNA: TGCGCCAGCAGCTTGGATAAGAACACTGAAGCTTTCTTT.

This chain connects TRBV10-3 to TRBJ1-5; D is uncertain. Germline V gene sequence: CDR1 ENHRY, CDR2 SYGVKD. V gave up 6 bases and J gave up 7 bases, with 13 bases separating them. The CDR3 runs to 13 residues. The chain's CDR3 is CAISPGRRQPQHF. The CDR3 DNA follows: TGTGCCATCAGCCCCGGTCGGAGGCAGCCCCAGCATTTT.

V is TRBV7-9 and J is TRBJ2-3, with 8 bases fitting TRBD1. The length of the CDR3 is 15 residues. Trimming at V came to 3 bases and at J to 2 bases, leaving 4 bases not matched to a gene. Germline values: CDR1 SEHNR, CDR2 FQNEAQ (reference sequence). CDR3 coding DNA: TGTGCCAGCAGCTTTCCAGGGGGCTTCACAGATACGCAGTATTTT. Translation: CASSFPGGFTDTQYF. The whole variable domain, remainder taken from reference TRBV7-9 and TRBJ2-3, is DTGVSQNPRHKITKRGQNVTFRCDPISEHNRLYWYRQTLGQGPEFLTYFQNEAQLEKSRLLSDRFSAERPKGSFSTLEIQRTEQGDSAMYLCASSFPGGFTDTQYFGPGTRLTVL.

The V gene is TRBV27, the J gene TRBJ2-1; 10 bases are a match to TRBD2. The CDR3 is 16 amino acids. Germline V lookup: CDR1 MNHEY, CDR2 SMNVEV (reference sequence). V gave up 5 bases and J gave up 0 bases; unmatched junction bases: 4. CDR3 sequence (DNA): TGTGCCAGCAGTCCTTTAGCGGGAGGCTCCTACAATGAGCAGTTCTTC. This translates into CASSPLAGGSYNEQFF.

There are a few counts of this clone. The V and J genes are TRBV6-5 and TRBJ1-2; D remains ambiguous. V lost 8 bases and J lost 4, with 17 bases in between. The CDR3 has 14 residues. CDR1 is MNHEY, CDR2 SVGAGI, per germline. The CDR3 region has the DNA TGTGCCAGCGCCCTCAACAGCGGGCTCTATGGCTACACCTTC. Amino acids: CASALNSGLYGYTF.